This is a list of T cell receptor beta chains from one sample in a study of blood T cell repertoires in COVID-19. This table comes from immunoSEQ multiplex PCR, and its TCRdb copy is limited to in-frame clones, with some not included. The repertoire holds 180,000 or so clones, with 81% as singletons. Sequencing used peripheral blood. The source of these receptors is a woman in her thirties or forties with COVID-19, enrolled during active disease. The CDR3 runs from the conserved cysteine through the conserved F or W. The D gene is left open where the match is weak.

V: TRBV7-9
J: TRBJ2-2
D: -
CDR3: CASSFGGYTGELFF

V: TRBV7-3
J: TRBJ2-1
D: TRBD2
CDR3: CASSLNGERGSSYNEQFF

V: TRBV6-5
J: TRBJ1-1
D: TRBD1
CDR3: CASSITGVGTEAFF

V: TRBV12-3/TRBV12-4
J: TRBJ1-1
D: TRBD1
CDR3: CASSLGQGYAFF

V: TRBV7-2
J: TRBJ2-1
D: TRBD2
CDR3: CASSSSGTRSLNEQFF

V: TRBV18
J: TRBJ2-5
D: TRBD2
CDR3: CASSPRDYPWGTQYF

V: TRBV27
J: TRBJ2-1
D: TRBD2
CDR3: CASMRGGEQFF

V: TRBV19
J: TRBJ1-1
D: -
CDR3: CASIGRWGPDTEAFF

V: TRBV15
J: TRBJ1-2
D: TRBD1
CDR3: CATSNRQGASYTF

V: TRBV10-3
J: TRBJ1-1
D: -
CDR3: CAIKDTAEAFF

V: TRBV4-1
J: TRBJ2-1
D: TRBD2
CDR3: CASSHTSGRRYNEQFF

V: TRBV9
J: TRBJ2-3
D: TRBD2
CDR3: CASSAHSSTSGGNTQYF

V: TRBV15
J: TRBJ2-3
D: TRBD2
CDR3: CATSTLAGGTDTQYF

V: TRBV9
J: TRBJ1-2
D: -
CDR3: CASSDSTGTYGYTF

V: TRBV5-4
J: TRBJ1-3
D: -
CDR3: CASSLPGSSGNTIYF

V: TRBV9
J: TRBJ1-5
D: -
CDR3: CASSVGPGGQPQHF

V: TRBV5-1
J: TRBJ2-3
D: TRBD2
CDR3: CASRRRTGTSGSTDTQYF

V: TRBV19
J: TRBJ2-3
D: -
CDR3: CASSLLGGARGADTQYF

V: TRBV6-5
J: TRBJ2-7
D: -
CDR3: CASSYGAALSYEQYF

V: TRBV7-2
J: TRBJ1-1
D: -
CDR3: CASSLMGGVTEAFF

V: TRBV9
J: TRBJ1-1
D: -
CDR3: CASSLLGGAHTEAFF

V: TRBV3-1/TRBV3-2
J: TRBJ1-3
D: -
CDR3: CASSHWGGPSSGNTIYF

V: TRBV7-2
J: TRBJ2-6
D: -
CDR3: CASSLMGSSGANVLTF

V: TRBV25-1
J: TRBJ2-1
D: TRBD1
CDR3: CASSPQPFTGDEQFF

V: TRBV30
J: TRBJ2-2
D: -
CDR3: CAWTVGLGNTGELFF

V: TRBV3-1/TRBV3-2
J: TRBJ2-1
D: -
CDR3: CASSQVAANYNEQFF

V: TRBV7-9
J: TRBJ2-3
D: -
CDR3: CASSHDFHTQYF

V: TRBV5-4
J: TRBJ2-3
D: -
CDR3: CASSLQPSGIADTQYF

V: TRBV19
J: TRBJ2-2
D: -
CDR3: CASKGTGGMNTGELFF

V: TRBV19
J: TRBJ2-1
D: -
CDR3: CASSRAGPSYNEQFF

V: TRBV19
J: TRBJ1-1
D: -
CDR3: CASSIKRNTEAFF

V: TRBV10-3
J: TRBJ1-1
D: -
CDR3: CAISVTDGDTEAFF

V: TRBV16
J: TRBJ2-1
D: TRBD2
CDR3: CASSQSGLAAYNEQFF

V: TRBV7-3
J: TRBJ1-1
D: -
CDR3: CASSLDRNTEAFF

V: TRBV28
J: TRBJ1-2
D: -
CDR3: CASTGDSYYGYTF

V: TRBV9
J: TRBJ1-2
D: -
CDR3: CASSISSGFGGYTF

V: TRBV19
J: TRBJ2-1
D: TRBD2
CDR3: CATDAGGMSEQFF

V: TRBV11-1
J: TRBJ2-5
D: -
CDR3: CASSLTHRSEETQYF

V: TRBV20-1
J: TRBJ1-4
D: TRBD1
CDR3: CSASQGALSEKLFF

V: TRBV4-1
J: TRBJ2-7
D: TRBD1
CDR3: CASSQGQGSYEQYF

V: TRBV2
J: TRBJ2-1
D: TRBD1
CDR3: CASSPGQGYNEQFF

V: TRBV19
J: TRBJ2-2
D: TRBD2
CDR3: CASTSRAGWNTGELFF

V: TRBV18
J: TRBJ2-7
D: -
CDR3: CASSPQGLQSSYEQYF

V: TRBV10-3
J: TRBJ1-4
D: -
CDR3: CAIRGGFGEKLFF

V: TRBV4-1
J: TRBJ1-2
D: TRBD1
CDR3: CASSQGGQGARLYGYTF

V: TRBV29-1
J: TRBJ2-2
D: -
CDR3: CSVGEGRKAPLKNGELFF

V: TRBV9
J: TRBJ2-1
D: TRBD2
CDR3: CASSAKAGSSYNEQFF

V: TRBV7-9
J: TRBJ2-4
D: -
CDR3: CASSLGTEAMDIQYF

V: TRBV12-3/TRBV12-4
J: TRBJ1-4
D: TRBD1
CDR3: CASRQGIDEKLFF

V: TRBV28
J: TRBJ2-2
D: -
CDR3: CASSLRGGTGELFF

V: TRBV7-9
J: TRBJ1-1
D: -
CDR3: CASLGGVGGTEAFF

V: TRBV7-9
J: TRBJ1-1
D: -
CDR3: CASSLHQGTEAFF

V: TRBV2
J: TRBJ1-6
D: TRBD1
CDR3: CATVQGMGSPLHF